The entry below gives a single T cell receptor beta chain sequence along with its context. The record originates from a study of blood T cell repertoires in COVID-19. Overall study context: PBMCs, B-cell-depleted T cells, or T cells were the source of the cDNA or gDNA that made up the material.

Here immunoSEQ multiplex PCR was the method, and the copy in TCRdb shows in-frame clones only, minus some. The sample lists more than 200,000 clones, about 90% occurring once. Cohorts were based on clinical histories the participants reported. V was cut by 4 bases and J by 4 bases, with 11 bases left in between. This CDR3 comprises 13 residues. Germline values: CDR1 SGHTS, CDR2 YDEGEE. The clonotype was recovered from a woman aged 25-40 years with acute COVID-19. This chain connects TRBV5-8 to TRBJ1-2; the D gene is possibly TRBD1 (6 bases). The material sequenced was PBMCs or T cells enriched from blood (not recorded which). CDR3 sequence (DNA): TGTGCCAGCAGCAACAGGGCCCCCTATGGCTACACCTTC. Translating it yields CASSNRAPYGYTF.